The 26 T cell receptor beta chains in this list originate from one sample, sequenced in a study of CXCR3-negative and CXCR3-positive naive CD8 T cells. Study observations and caveats: When CXCR3-positive naive cells were set against CXCR3-negative naive cells, the former had more hydrophobic TRB CDR3s.

For these TCRs, the target antigens are not known. Via 5' RACE with UMI labels, TRB cDNA libraries were prepared. For each CDR3 protein, TCRdb gives one entry from its re-call of the 5' RACE reads, without DNA. This sample's clone table lists approximately 88,000 distinct CDR3 sequences. The sequencing sample was made of naive CXCR3+ CD8+ T cells from blood. Documented subset: CD45RO-CCR7+CD27+CD95- naive CD8+ T cells expressing CXCR3 (TNR3+). Every receptor here comes from a human donor in good health. Some clones in this sample may be carry-over from other donors' samples.

The gene calls are TRBV6-2 or TRBV6-3 and TRBJ2-7; TCRdb's D call of TRBD1 is untestable without DNA. Germline CDR1 is MNHEY and CDR2 is SVGEGT. This CDR3 has 15 residues. The CDR3 loop reads CASSYVGQLEYEQYF.

The chain carries TRBV5-1 and TRBJ2-7. Germline V gene lookup returns CDR1 SGHRS and CDR2 YFSETQ. The CDR3 is made up of 11 amino acids. The CDR3 loop reads CASSETGEQYF.

V gene TRBV7-9 combines with J gene TRBJ2-1; checking the TCRdb D call of TRBD2 is not possible without DNA. The CDR3 runs to 17 residues. The germline gives CDR1 SEHNR, CDR2 FQNEAQ (reference sequence). CDR3: CASSLRKLAGSADEQFF.

This chain links TRBV7-6 with TRBJ2-1; as DNA is missing, the TRBD2 call by TCRdb cannot be tested. CDR1 and CDR2 (germline): SGHVS, FNYEAQ. The CDR3 spans 14 residues. CDR3 region: CASSPGRAANEQFF.

The chain couples TRBV9 to TRBJ1-4. The CDR3 loop spans 13 amino acids. Germline CDR1 reads SGDLS; CDR2 reads YYNGEE. CDR3: CASSVGSNEKLFF.

The V gene is TRBV7-8, the J gene TRBJ1-3. Germline-derived CDR1 and CDR2 are SGHVS and FQNEAQ. The CDR3 totals 17 residues. The CDR3 protein is CASSSSPVRRGGNTIYF.

This chain connects TRBV7-8 to TRBJ1-5; absent DNA, TCRdb's TRBD1 call cannot be checked. The CDR3 loop spans 18 amino acids. The germline V gene has CDR1 SGHVS and CDR2 FQNEAQ. This chain's CDR3 is CASSRGSGTSYSNQPQHF.

The chain couples TRBV4-1 to TRBJ2-5. Looked up from germline, CDR1 is MGHRA and CDR2 is YSYEKL. The CDR3 is made up of 16 amino acids. CDR3 protein: CASSQNPTQGTETQYF.

The CDR3 loop reads CASSQAGAGGTEAFF. V is TRBV4-1 and J is TRBJ1-1; no DNA is available, so the TRBD1 call from TCRdb remains unchecked. From germline, CDR1 is MGHRA and CDR2 YSYEKL. The CDR3 spans 15 residues.

The rearrangement joins TRBV7-9 to TRBJ1-2; TCRdb indicates TRBD1, and absent DNA this call remains unverified. Germline V gives CDR1 SEHNR, CDR2 FQNEAQ (reference sequence). CDR3 length: 13 amino acids. This CDR3 is CASSSWTGDGYTF.

The V gene is TRBV18, the J gene TRBJ2-5; TCRdb names TRBD1, which stays unverified in the absence of DNA. CDR3 length: 18 residues. Germline-derived CDR1 and CDR2 are KGHSH and LQKENI. The CDR3: CASSPPLDRDHLGETQYF.

V is TRBV28 and J is TRBJ2-7; TCRdb's D call, TRBD1, is unchecked because there is no DNA. CDR1 is MDHEN, CDR2 SYDVKM, per germline. The length of the CDR3 is 12 residues. CDR3 loop: CASSPRTTEQYF.

The chain carries TRBV20-1 and TRBJ2-3. The CDR3 contains 17 residues. Germline V lookup: CDR1 DFQATT, CDR2 SNEGSKA (reference sequence). The CDR3 sequence: CSARDPTASSSTDTQYF.

The V gene is TRBV12-3 or TRBV12-4, the J gene TRBJ2-7; TCRdb outputs TRBD2, but without DNA this stays unchecked. The CDR3 covers 14 residues. CDR3 protein: CASSEGLAKNEQYF.

This chain uses TRBV5-1 with TRBJ2-7; the TCRdb D gene call, TRBD2, has no DNA to confirm it. CDR3 length equals 14 residues. From germline, CDR1 is SGHRS and CDR2 YFSETQ. Here the CDR3 reads CASSPASGGYEQYF.

V is TRBV5-4 and J is TRBJ2-2. Looked up from germline, CDR1 is SGHNT and CDR2 is YYREEE (reference sequence). This CDR3 comprises 12 residues. This CDR3 reads CASTADGRELFF.

V usage is TRBV5-5 and J usage is TRBJ2-1; TCRdb designates TRBD2, a call that cannot be tested without DNA. There are 15 residues in the CDR3. Germline CDR1 and CDR2: SGHKS and YYEKEE (reference sequence). CDR3 residues: CASSLRLADYNEQFF.

The chain couples TRBV28 to TRBJ2-1. The CDR3 covers 15 residues. Per the germline V gene, CDR1 is MDHEN and CDR2 is SYDVKM. Here the CDR3 reads CASTNTPRGYNEQFF.

The chain couples TRBV2 to TRBJ2-7; TCRdb indicates TRBD2, and absent DNA this call remains unverified. Looked up from germline, CDR1 is SNHLY and CDR2 is FYNNEI. The CDR3 runs to 14 residues. This CDR3 reads CASVPSGGYYEQYF.

The chain joins TRBV15 to TRBJ2-6; the D call of TRBD1 rests on TCRdb alone, since no DNA is present to check it. Germline V gene sequence: CDR1 LNHNV, CDR2 YYDKDF (reference sequence). The CDR3 runs to 17 residues. CDR3 region: CATSSNYDSTGANVLTF.

The J gene is TRBJ2-1, the V gene TRBV13; checking the TCRdb D call of TRBD2 is not possible without DNA. Looked up from germline, CDR1 is PRHDT and CDR2 is FYEKMQ (reference sequence). The CDR3 consists of 15 residues. CDR3 in amino acids: CASTSRQRGMDEQFF.

The genes are TRBV5-1 and TRBJ1-5. The CDR3 totals 15 residues. Germline CDR1 and CDR2: SGHRS and YFSETQ. CDR3 sequence: CASSLAGGGDQPQHF. The variable domain in full, with the rest retrieved from reference TRBV5-1 and TRBJ1-5, is KAGVTQTPRYLIKTRGQQVTLSCSPISGHRSVSWYQQTPGQGLQFLFEYFSETQRNKGNFPGRFSGRQFSNSRSEMNVSTLELGDSALYLCASSLAGGGDQPQHFGDGTRLSIL.

This rearrangement joins TRBV3-1 to TRBJ2-5; there is no DNA to check the TCRdb D call of TRBD2. CDR1 and CDR2 from the germline V gene are LGHDT and YNNKEL (reference sequence). The CDR3 length is 19 residues. This chain's CDR3 is CASSQDRTWGSPKGETQYF.

The CDR3 here is CSVEVDRWESYGYTF. The J gene is TRBJ1-2, the V gene TRBV29-1; TCRdb proposes TRBD1, but this gene call is untestable without DNA. CDR1 is SQVTM and CDR2 is ANQGSEA in the germline V gene. CDR3 length: 15 amino acids.

The J gene is TRBJ2-2, the V gene TRBV7-2. Germline assignment: CDR1 SGHTA and CDR2 FQGNSA. There are 13 residues in the CDR3. The CDR3 region is CASSLVSTGELFF.

The genes are TRBV28 and TRBJ2-2. CDR1 is MDHEN and CDR2 is SYDVKM in the germline V gene. The CDR3 is 13 residues long. The CDR3: CASSFTYPGELFF.